This is a list of T cell receptor beta chains from one sample in a study of CD8 T cell repertoires and HIV-1 epitope variants. These receptors are not linked to any known antigen. Profiling relied on immunoSEQ multiplex PCR, and the TCRdb table lists in-frame clones only, not all of them. This sample has fewer than 5,500 clones, with about 65% found just once. Source material: cultured CD8+ T cells derived from PBMCs. Receptor source: a male donor with HIV. Both conserved end residues are part of each CDR3. The D gene is left open where the match is weak. Clone size appears in some rows only: once, few, many, or a class for an expanded clone.

d_call j_call clone_size v_call cdr3_aa cdr3_nt
TRBD1 TRBJ2-1 . TRBV4-2 CASSLTGVGKQFF TGTGCCAGCAGCCTTACAGGGGTGGGAAAGCAGTTCTTC
TRBD1 TRBJ1-2 . TRBV5-6 CASTELTGTHYGYTF TGTGCCAGCACCGAATTGACAGGGACACACTATGGCTACACCTTC
. TRBJ2-2 . TRBV5-5 CASSTGHLTGELFF TGTGCCAGCAGCACGGGACATCTCACCGGGGAGCTGTTTTTT
. TRBJ2-7 few TRBV6-5 CASSSDVSAYEQYF TGTGCCAGCAGTTCAGATGTCTCGGCCTACGAGCAGTACTTC
TRBD1 TRBJ1-4 . TRBV7-9 CASSLRGENEKLFF TGTGCCAGCAGCCTCAGGGGGGAAAATGAAAAACTGTTTTTT
. TRBJ2-2 . TRBV29-1 CSVERTNTGELFF TGCAGCGTTGAAAGGACGAACACCGGGGAGCTGTTTTTT
. TRBJ1-5 . TRBV28 CASSIRTGNQPQHF TGTGCCAGCAGTATCAGGACAGGCAATCAGCCCCAGCATTTT
. TRBJ1-2 . TRBV29-1 CSVEDMGGVDGYTF TGCAGCGTTGAAGATATGGGGGGCGTGGATGGCTACACCTTC
. TRBJ1-4 . TRBV9 CASSVAGGGEKLFF TGTGCCAGCAGCGTAGCTGGAGGAGGTGAAAAACTGTTTTTT
. TRBJ2-4 . TRBV25-1 CASREAGQGNIQYF TGTGCCAGCAGGGAGGCCGGGCAGGGAAACATTCAGTACTTC
TRBD1 TRBJ1-5 . TRBV19 CASIPGGTGSLQPQHF TGTGCCAGTATTCCCGGCGGGACAGGGAGCCTTCAGCCCCAGCATTTT
. TRBJ2-7 few TRBV29-1 CSVEDPTDSYYEQYF TGCAGCGTTGAAGATCCGACTGATTCCTACTACGAGCAGTACTTC
. TRBJ2-5 . TRBV13 CASSLEAGQETQYF TGTGCCAGCAGCTTAGAGGCGGGCCAAGAGACCCAGTACTTC
TRBD2 TRBJ2-7 . TRBV28 CASSAGGLYEQYF TGTGCCAGCAGCGCGGGGGGGTTATACGAGCAGTACTTC
TRBD1 TRBJ2-5 . TRBV30 CAWQDRGGETQYF TGTGCCTGGCAGGACAGGGGCGGGGAGACCCAGTACTTC
. TRBJ2-1 . TRBV5-1 CASSLSGRLYEQFF TGCGCCAGCAGCTTATCCGGACGCCTTTATGAGCAGTTCTTC
TRBD2 TRBJ2-2 . TRBV10-2 CASSPDGLAGPNTGELFF TGCGCCAGCAGCCCCGACGGACTAGCGGGTCCGAACACCGGGGAGCTGTTTTTT
. TRBJ2-7 . TRBV28 CASKIIESGHEQYF TGTGCCAGCAAAATCATCGAATCGGGCCACGAGCAGTACTTC
. TRBJ2-7 few TRBV2 CASTASTYEQYF TGTGCCAGCACGGCCAGCACCTACGAGCAGTACTTC
. TRBJ1-2 . TRBV10-3 CAIIIPQGNGYTF TGTGCCATCATCATTCCACAGGGTAACGGCTACACCTTC
. TRBJ1-2 few TRBV23-1 CASSQSVRAHYGYTF TGCGCCAGCAGTCAATCGGTTCGGGCCCACTATGGCTACACCTTC
TRBD1 TRBJ2-7 few TRBV7-9 CASSLVTGAYEQYF TGTGCCAGCAGCTTAGTAACAGGGGCCTACGAGCAGTACTTC
. TRBJ1-5 . TRBV6-5 CASGPEATGPQHF TGTGCCAGCGGGCCAGAGGCTACTGGGCCCCAGCATTTT
. TRBJ1-5 . TRBV28 CASRLQGSQYQPQHF TGTGCCAGCAGACTACAGGGAAGTCAATATCAGCCCCAGCATTTT
. TRBJ2-1 . TRBV28 CASSPQGKGYNEQFF TGTGCCAGCAGTCCCCAGGGTAAGGGCTACAATGAGCAGTTCTTC
. TRBJ2-3 once TRBV9 CASSVEGSGDTQYF TGTGCCAGCAGCGTAGAGGGTAGCGGAGATACGCAGTATTTT
. TRBJ1-3 . TRBV27 CASSLTAGFGNTIYF TGTGCCAGCAGTCTAACCGCAGGGTTTGGAAACACCATATATTTT
TRBD1 TRBJ2-7 . TRBV6-6 CASSYLTGDTNEQYF TGTGCCAGCAGTTACCTCACAGGGGATACGAACGAGCAGTACTTC
TRBD1 TRBJ2-1 . TRBV5-4 CASRPGQGTFNEQFF TGTGCCAGCAGACCAGGACAGGGAACATTTAATGAGCAGTTCTTC
TRBD1 TRBJ2-1 . TRBV10-3 CAISDEGASYNEQFF TGTGCCATCAGTGATGAGGGGGCTTCCTACAATGAGCAGTTCTTC
. TRBJ2-1 . TRBV19 CASSISLSYNEQFF TGTGCCAGTAGTATAAGTCTTTCCTACAATGAGCAGTTCTTC
TRBD1 TRBJ1-1 . TRBV7-6 CASSLVGDRGPNTEAFF TGTGCCAGCAGCTTAGTGGGGGACAGGGGGCCGAACACTGAAGCTTTCTTT
TRBD1 TRBJ1-2 few TRBV9 CASSPRHGDRGDGYTF TGTGCCAGCAGCCCACGTCATGGGGACAGGGGAGATGGCTACACCTTC
TRBD1 TRBJ1-3 . TRBV10-3 CAISKTGTEVGNTIYF TGTGCCATCAGTAAGACCGGGACAGAGGTGGGAAACACCATATATTTT
. TRBJ2-1 once TRBV7-9 CASSLEGSSYNEQFF TGTGCCAGCAGCTTAGAGGGGAGCTCCTACAATGAGCAGTTCTTC
. TRBJ2-7 . TRBV7-9 CASSADRSSYEQYF TGTGCCAGCAGCGCAGACAGGAGCTCCTACGAGCAGTACTTC
. TRBJ2-7 . TRBV6-1 CASSERGGYNEQYF TGTGCCAGCAGTGAAAGAGGAGGGTACAACGAGCAGTACTTC
TRBD2 TRBJ2-1 . TRBV7-3 CASSQTSGGVYEQFF TGTGCCAGCAGCCAGACTAGCGGGGGAGTTTATGAGCAGTTCTTC
. TRBJ2-2 . TRBV4-2 CASSQERSRVNTGELFF TGTGCCAGCAGCCAAGAGAGGAGCAGGGTCAACACCGGGGAGCTGTTTTTT
. TRBJ1-5 . TRBV11-2 CASSPDPLVRPQHF TGTGCCAGCAGCCCCGACCCACTGGTCCGGCCCCAGCATTTT
TRBD2 TRBJ2-4 . TRBV27 CASSLGTSGSNQYF TGTGCCAGCAGTTTAGGGACTAGCGGGAGTAATCAGTACTTC
TRBD1 TRBJ1-5 . TRBV6-1 CASRSGQGKQPQHF TGTGCCAGCAGATCCGGACAGGGAAAACAGCCCCAGCATTTT
. TRBJ2-7 . TRBV5-6 CASSLDRASYEQYF TGTGCCAGCAGCTTGGACAGAGCCTCCTACGAGCAGTACTTC
. TRBJ1-6 . TRBV6-5 CASSYIGSPLHF TGTGCCAGCAGTTATATAGGTTCACCCCTCCACTTT
. TRBJ2-1 . TRBV7-9 CASSLVLDPMEKFF TGTGCCAGCAGCTTAGTGTTAGACCCAATGGAAAAGTTCTTC
. TRBJ1-2 . TRBV6-5 CASSYLGADGYTF TGTGCCAGCAGTTATTTGGGGGCCGATGGCTACACCTTC
. TRBJ2-7 . TRBV7-2 CASSPTGGRDEQYF TGTGCCAGCAGCCCTACAGGCGGGCGGGACGAGCAGTACTTC
. TRBJ1-1 . TRBV6-5 CASSYGLGGVEAFF TGTGCCAGCAGTTACGGGCTAGGCGGGGTCGAAGCTTTCTTT
. TRBJ2-1 . TRBV4-3 CASSQAPLPLDLDEQFF TGCGCCAGCAGCCAAGCCCCCCTACCACTAGATCTAGATGAGCAGTTCTTC
. TRBJ2-5 . TRBV2 CASSDPDSAWGTQYF TGTGCCAGCAGTGATCCGGACAGCGCTTGGGGGACCCAGTACTTC
TRBD2 TRBJ2-7 . TRBV6-6 CASSYTSGSYEQYF TGTGCCAGCAGTTATACTAGCGGGAGTTACGAGCAGTACTTC
. TRBJ2-1 . TRBV7-9 CASSLAGGPGNEQFF TGTGCCAGCAGCTTAGCGGGGGGGCCAGGCAATGAGCAGTTCTTC
. TRBJ2-1 . TRBV11-2 CASSLDRGRGYNEQFF TGTGCCAGCAGCTTAGATCGAGGGAGAGGATACAATGAGCAGTTCTTC
. TRBJ1-1 . TRBV27 CASTLTGPSTEAFF TGTGCCAGCACCTTAACAGGCCCCAGCACTGAAGCTTTCTTT
. TRBJ2-5 . TRBV28 CASSFNGETQYF TGTGCCAGCAGTTTTAACGGAGAGACCCAGTACTTC